The T cell receptor beta chain under discussion was sequenced for a study of CXCR3-negative and CXCR3-positive naive CD8 T cells. Preparation of TRB cDNA libraries relied on 5' RACE carrying UMI labels. TCRdb re-called the 5' RACE reads and shows each CDR3 protein once, DNA omitted. In total, the table holds over 100,000 distinct CDR3 sequences. This CDR3 contains 15 residues. Points from the study as a whole: Similarly elevated diversity marked both naive subsets, with memory CD8+ cells showing far lower diversity. Memory cells differed in TRBV-TRBJ usage, but naive CXCR3-negative and CXCR3-positive cells had similar usage.

Points on this clonotype: The antigen remains unidentified.

The sequenced sample was naive CXCR3- CD8+ T cells from blood. Regarding subset: CD45RO-CCR7+CD27+CD95- naive CD8+ T cells lacking CXCR3 (TNR3-). The receptor's source is a human donor in good health. Some clones in this sample may be carry-over from other donors' samples. The V gene is TRBV12-3 or TRBV12-4, the J gene TRBJ1-1. The CDR3 spells CASSLGRETNTEAFF.